This note documents a single T cell receptor (beta chain) sequence. Cohort allocation depended upon clinical history that participants reported. Within 2 weeks before study entry, exposed participants met a COVID-19 case. These data originate in a study of blood T cell repertoires in COVID-19. Overall study context: Material from acute and convalescent COVID-19 was sourced from the United States, Italy and Spain.

Per the study methods: Nucleated cell number was recorded as an estimate derived from reference gene primer amplification. Libraries were prepared by immunoSEQ multiplex PCR; TCRdb keeps only in-frame clonotypes and omits some of them. The V and J calls and clone size are taken from that table; D and trimming were inferred from the DNA. Of under 250,000 clones listed, under 90% are singletons. Germline CDR1 SGHRS, CDR2 YFSETQ. This CDR3 region has 15 residues. The V and J ends lost 0 bases and 2 bases, in that order; junction bases with no gene match: 2. The receptor comes from a woman in her 50s who had been exposed to COVID-19. J is TRBJ2-1 and V is TRBV5-1, with 7 bases identical to TRBD1. The sample was PBMCs or T cells enriched from blood (not recorded which). The CDR3 loop reads CASSLGTGPYNEQFF. The DNA for the CDR3 is TGCGCCAGCAGCTTGGGGACAGGTCCCTACAATGAGCAGTTCTTC.